The subject of this entry is one T cell receptor (beta chain). The antigen it recognizes is unknown. The record has no base qualities; no much larger clone is one base away. V and J lose 5 bases and 2 bases, and a span of 21 bases separates them. Via the germline V gene (reference sequence), CDR1 is GTSNPN and CDR2 SVGIG. The CDR3 starts with the cysteine, ends with the phenylalanine, and has 16 residues. Of the read, only the CDR3 DNA is kept; its 48 bases are in frame from base 1. This entry comes from a study of blood T cell repertoires in COVID-19 (dated by TCRdb to the early 2020s). General notes on the study: The collaborator samples originated in the United States, Italy and Spain and spanned the acute and convalescent phases of COVID-19. The material from the prospective study consisted of cDNA or gDNA derived from T cells, B-cell-depleted T cells, or PBMCs. Deeply sampled blood TCRbeta repertoires from subjects exposed to, actively infected with, or recovered from COVID-19 were included in the dataset. The repertoires were released in a freely available public database meant as a resource for research on the immune response to SARS-CoV-2. The samples were drawn from the first 160 participants of the ongoing ImmuneRACE study and from 950 to 1,500 subjects provided by 6 global collaborators. The sample metadata nearly always contained a de-identified subject ID, COVID-19 status, age in years and sex. Where available, HLA class I and class II types were obtained from metadata supplied by the sample provider rather than from assay-based typing. Overall study outcomes, separate from this receptor: Clinical and demographic metadata were provided uncurated, with the amount varying by source and participant.

The immunoSEQ Assay, a bias-controlled multiplex PCR, was used to amplify TCRbeta CDR3 regions from genomic DNA. Regarding the original processing steps: The number of nucleated cells in each sample was estimated by amplification of reference gene primers within the assay. To quantify the absolute abundance of each unique TCRbeta CDR3 rearrangement, sequence reads were collapsed and filtered. For each sample, productive Simpson clonality was calculated as the square root of Simpson's diversity index over productive rearrangements. Not all clones reach the TCRdb copy of this immuneACCESS table, which keeps in-frame sequences only. Checked studies attribute under half of the gap to unresolved V genes and leave the rest unexplained. V and J calls and clone size come straight from that table; D and trimming were deduced from the DNA. The sample records about 300,000 clones, approximately 89% of which are singletons. Roughly 7% of the sample belongs to the ten largest clones.

A second Seattle source provided samples from volunteer blood donors who had recovered from COVID-19. Each collaborating institution followed its own protocols to collect whole blood in K2EDTA tubes. For TCRbeta analysis, collaborator samples were shipped as frozen whole blood, as isolated PBMCs, or as DNA extracted from either sample type. The clonotype originates from a woman under 40 who had recovered from COVID-19. Recombination connected TRBV30 to TRBJ2-5; a tentative D match to TRBD2 spans 6 bases. Source material: peripheral blood. CDR3 reads: CAWGHDWRGKQETQYF. The sequenced DNA: TGTGCCTGGGGTCATGATTGGCGGGGAAAACAAGAGACCCAGTACTTC.